The clone carrying this T cell receptor (beta chain) was picked up many times. The data were taken from a study of blood T cells in healthy people across ages. The V gene lost 1 base and the J gene lost 7 bases, with 8 bases spanning the gap. Germline V gives CDR1 SEHNR, CDR2 FQNEAQ (reference sequence). There are 13 residues in the CDR3. For every donor, a draw yielded around 10 milliliters of peripheral blood. Each sample yielded at least 7 million isolated PBMCs. Next came a second PCR, run for about 6 to 12 cycles, which used a sample-barcoded 5' primer along with a J-beta primer mix. TCRdb re-analysed the 5' RACE reads in MiXCR, keeping a single row per CDR3 protein. This table has some 1.5 million distinct CDR3 sequences, around 40% appearing once.

This sequence was found in a woman aged 18-29 years in good health. The sequenced material came from blood. The chain couples TRBV7-9 to TRBJ1-5; no firm D call. The CDR3 DNA follows: TGTGCCAGCAGCTTAGGTTTGGAACAGCCCCAGCATTTT. The encoded protein is CASSLGLEQPQHF.